Below are 29 T cell receptor beta chains sequenced from a single sample in a study of T cells in Graves' hyperthyroidism and ophthalmopathy (dated by TCRdb to about 2019). The library relied on multiplex PCR. Sequencing was carried out with an Illumina HiSeq 2000. The TCR beta CDR3 regions were amplified from RNA transcripts. A first-round RT-PCR of the TCR CDR3 used the HTBI primer set with the Qiagen OneStep RT-PCR kit. The public reads were run again by TCRdb, first through fastp at Q25 and then through MiXCR, and only productive beta chains were kept. Under each unique CDR3 protein, matching rows form one entry showing the most common genes and DNA. The sample table shows a few hundred thousand distinct CDR3 sequences, and just over 45% are seen once. The ten largest account for around 7.7% of the sample. Material for sequencing was peripheral blood or thyroid tissue (not recorded which). The source of these receptors is a woman between 18 and 29 years old with Graves' hyperthyroidism.

The CDR3: CAWSVNTFNQPQHF. DNA for the CDR3: TGTGCCTGGAGTGTAAACACCTTCAATCAGCCCCAGCATTTT. The chain uses TRBV30 and TRBJ1-5; D is undetermined. The ends were cut back, 0 bases at V and 3 bases at J, with 9 bases in the middle. Germline lookup yields CDR1 GTSNPN and CDR2 SVGIG (reference sequence). CDR3 length equals 14 residues.

V gene TRBV25-1 combines with J gene TRBJ1-2, with 8 bases matching TRBD1. The V gene end was trimmed by 4 bases and the J gene end by 8 bases; junction bases not matched to a gene: 15. Germline assignment: CDR1 MGHDK and CDR2 SYGVNS. The CDR3 spans 16 residues. The CDR3 nucleotides read TGTGCCAGCAGTGCTAGAGATCTCCAGGGGGCGCGAGGCTACACCTTC. Translating it yields CASSARDLQGARGYTF.

There are many counts of this clonotype. The chain has TRBV28 and TRBJ2-7; tentatively, D is TRBD2 (5 bases). Trimming shortened V by 6 bases and J by 2 bases, and 11 bases separated the two germline ends. CDR1 is MDHEN and CDR2 is SYDVKM in the germline V gene. This CDR3 comprises 13 residues. The CDR3 reads CASRDGLTYEQYF. The CDR3 coding sequence is TGTGCCAGCAGGGACGGACTGACCTACGAGCAGTACTTC.

This clonotype was observed a handful of times. The rearrangement joins TRBV4-2 to TRBJ1-5; D might be TRBD1 (6 bases). This CDR3 has 14 residues. The V and J ends lost 2 bases and 7 bases respectively, with 12 bases between them. Per germline, CDR1 LGHNA and CDR2 YNFKEQ. CDR3 nucleotide sequence: TGTGCCAGCAGCCAAAAACAGGGAGAACAGCCCCAGCATTTT. Translating gives CASSQKQGEQPQHF.

The rearrangement joins TRBV29-1 to TRBJ2-7; a weak D match, TRBD1 (6 bases). Germline V lookup: CDR1 SQVTM, CDR2 ANQGSEA. V was cut by 8 bases and J by 1 base, with 15 bases left in between. CDR3 size: 13 residues. The CDR3 reads CSSTGVGSYEQYF. The CDR3, as DNA: TGCAGCTCGACAGGTGTCGGATCCTACGAGCAGTACTTC.

The V and J genes are TRBV7-2 and TRBJ1-6; possible D gene TRBD1, 5 bases. This CDR3 comprises 15 residues. V was cut by 3 bases and J by 9 bases, with 15 bases left in between. The germline gives CDR1 SGHTA, CDR2 FQGNSA. Here the CDR3 DNA reads TGTGCCAGCAGCTTCTCGGTTGGGGGAGGTTCACCCCTCCACTTT. Translating it yields CASSFSVGGGSPLHF.

Notes on this clonotype: With a much larger clone just one base away, this may be a read error. The chain combines TRBV2 with TRBJ2-7; the D is unclear. Trimming took 7 bases from V and 7 from J, leaving 14 bases between them. The CDR3 covers 12 residues. CDR1 is SNHLY and CDR2 is FYNNEI in the germline V gene. CDR3 nucleotide sequence: TGTGCCAGCACGCGAGCGAGGCATGAGCAGTACTTC. It translates to CASTRARHEQYF. Supplemented by reference TRBV2 and TRBJ2-7, the full variable domain reads EPEVTQTPSHQVTQMGQEVILRCVPISNHLYFYWYRQILGQKVEFLVSFYNNEISEKSEIFDDQFSVERPDGSNFTLKIRSTKLEDSAMYFCASTRARHEQYFGPGTRLTVT.

In its sample, this clonotype was seen many times. The rearrangement links TRBV7-9 to TRBJ1-4; TRBD1 aligns across 8 bases. The J segment lost 8 bases and the V segment lost 4 bases, leaving 6 bases of the junction unmatched. Germline loops: CDR1 SEHNR, CDR2 FQNEAQ (reference sequence). The CDR3 totals 14 residues. CDR3 sequence reads: CASSSDREDEKLFF. The CDR3 DNA reads TGTGCCAGCAGCTCGGACAGGGAGGACGAAAAACTGTTTTTT. The full variable domain, its missing parts supplied by reference TRBV7-9 and TRBJ1-4, is DTGVSQNPRHKITKRGQNVTFRCDPISEHNRLYWYRQTLGQGPEFLTYFQNEAQLEKSRLLSDRFSAERPKGSFSTLEIQRTEQGDSAMYLCASSSDREDEKLFFGSGTQLSVL.

This clonotype was counted at least ten times. The rearrangement uses TRBV20-1 and TRBJ1-4, with a possible D match to TRBD1 (6 bases). This CDR3 contains 13 residues. The V and J ends lost 6 bases and 7 bases respectively, with 15 bases between them. Germline CDR1 DFQATT, CDR2 SNEGSKA (reference sequence). The CDR3 DNA sequence: TGCAGTGCAGCAGGGACACTGCCTGAAAAACTGTTTTTT. Translation gives CSAAGTLPEKLFF.

The V and J genes are TRBV12-3 or TRBV12-4 and TRBJ2-5; D gene ambiguous. Trimming shortened V by 7 bases and J by 2 bases, and 20 bases separated the two germline ends. This CDR3 comprises 16 residues. CDR3 DNA: TGTGCCAGCACCACTGATTTCTCATCCTCGCAAGAGACCCAGTACTTC. This translates into CASTTDFSSSQETQYF.

This chain uses TRBV7-3 with TRBJ2-7; TRBD1 matches 8 bases. CDR3 size: 16 residues. Germline V CDR1 and CDR2: SGHTA, FQGTGA. V shed 5 bases, J shed 0 bases, and the junction held 9 bases outside the gene matches. This CDR3 is CASSAAGQASSYEQYF. The CDR3 DNA follows: TGTGCCAGCAGCGCCGCGGGACAGGCGAGCTCCTACGAGCAGTACTTC.

In this sample, this clonotype turned up many times. V usage is TRBV4-1 and J usage is TRBJ1-5, with D tentatively TRBD1 (6 bases). Between the trimmed V and J ends, which lost 3 bases and 6 bases, there was a span of 18 bases. The CDR3 has 16 amino acids. Germline assignment: CDR1 MGHRA and CDR2 YSYEKL. The CDR3 coding sequence is TGCGCCAGCAGCCAGAACAGGGAAAACGTATTTCAGCCCCAGCATTTT. It specifies CASSQNRENVFQPQHF.

The chain couples TRBV7-8 to TRBJ1-4; possible D gene TRBD1, 6 bases. V lost 5 bases, J lost 5 bases, and 12 bases lay in between. The CDR3 totals 14 residues. Germline V CDR1 and CDR2: SGHVS, FQNEAQ. CDR3 region: CASSVGGINEKLFF. CDR3 bases: TGTGCCAGCAGCGTAGGGGGGATCAATGAAAAACTGTTTTTT.

Remarks on this clonotype: A junction boundary mismatches the germline segment, possibly from a read error. The chain recombines TRBV9 with TRBJ1-1; D might be TRBD1 (6 bases). In germline, CDR1 is SGDLS, CDR2 YYNGEE. There are 14 residues in the CDR3. The CDR3 DNA reads TGTGCCAGCAGCGTTTCCGGGACACCGAATGCCGCTTTCTTC. Protein product: CASSVSGTPNAAFF.

The V call is TRBV5-1, the J call TRBJ2-7, with TRBD2 matching over 8 bases. The CDR3 totals 16 residues. Germline CDR1 SGHRS, CDR2 YFSETQ. The ends lost 4 bases at V and 1 base at J; junction bases unmatched: 10. CDR3 in amino acids: CASSLIAGTLSYEQYF. CDR3 nucleotides: TGCGCCAGCAGCCTTATAGCGGGAACCCTATCCTACGAGCAGTACTTC.

This clonotype was seen only a few times. The J gene is TRBJ2-3, the V gene TRBV10-1; D might be TRBD2 (6 bases). Germline V CDR1 and CDR2: WNHNN, SYGVQD (reference sequence). The CDR3 runs 15 residues. Between the trimmed V and J ends, which lost 3 bases and 6 bases, there was a span of 16 bases. CDR3 nucleotide sequence: TGCGCCAGCAGTGAAATAGCGGCCTTGGACGATACGCAGTATTTT. Protein product: CASSEIAALDDTQYF.

This clonotype was picked up a small number of times. Being one base from a much bigger clone, this may be a read error. The CDR3 DNA follows: TGTGCCAGTAGTATACCAGGCAGCTCCTACGAGCGGTACTTC. It encodes CASSIPGSSYERYF. The chain links TRBV19 to TRBJ2-7; D not certain. The V gene's germline CDR1 is LNHDA and CDR2 SQIVND (reference sequence). The length of the CDR3 is 14 residues.

The CDR3 protein is CAISRRLAGGTDTQYF. CDR3 in DNA: TGTGCCATCAGTAGGAGGCTAGCGGGAGGTACAGATACGCAGTATTTT. The chain couples TRBV10-3 to TRBJ2-3, with 11 bases matching TRBD2. The germline gives CDR1 ENHRY, CDR2 SYGVKD. The CDR3 has 16 residues. The junction had 7 bases not matched to a gene; V was cut back by 5 bases and J by 3 bases.

The rearrangement uses TRBV10-3 and TRBJ1-2; the D is unclear. Per the germline V gene, CDR1 is ENHRY and CDR2 is SYGVKD. V gave up 4 bases and J gave up 0 bases, with 18 bases separating them. CDR3 length: 17 amino acids. The CDR3, as DNA: TGTGCCATCAGTGGGGCCGGGAACACTGAAGCTAACTATGGCTACACCTTC. Its translation is CAISGAGNTEANYGYTF.

This clonotype was counted a few times. The chain combines TRBV2 with TRBJ2-7, with D tentatively TRBD2 (7 bases). The V end lost 7 bases, the J end lost 4 bases, and 23 bases lay between the germline ends. The length of the CDR3 is 16 residues. Germline CDR1 reads SNHLY; CDR2 reads FYNNEI. The CDR3 sequence: CASKRPGAGAVYEQYF. The DNA of the CDR3 is TGTGCCAGCAAAAGGCCGGGGGCGGGAGCAGTATACGAGCAGTACTTC. The variable domain in full, completed from reference TRBV2 and TRBJ2-7, reads EPEVTQTPSHQVTQMGQEVILRCVPISNHLYFYWYRQILGQKVEFLVSFYNNEISEKSEIFDDQFSVERPDGSNFTLKIRSTKLEDSAMYFCASKRPGAGAVYEQYFGPGTRLTVT.

This clonotype was picked up many times. The chain couples TRBV29-1 to TRBJ1-2, with D perhaps TRBD1 (5 bases). The CDR3 has 12 residues. V was cut by 4 bases and J by 2 bases, with 8 bases left in between. The germline CDR1 and CDR2 sequences are SQVTM and ANQGSEA. The CDR3 nucleotides are TGCAGCGTTGGAGGGGAAAACTATGGCTACACCTTC. This translates into CSVGGENYGYTF.

Concerning this clonotype: A much larger clone lies one base from this, so it may be a read error. This chain links TRBV11-2 with TRBJ2-5, with TRBD2 matching 14 bases. Per germline, CDR1 SGHAT and CDR2 FQNNGV. The ends lost 8 bases at V and 5 bases at J; junction bases unmatched: 13. This CDR3 spans 17 amino acids. CDR3 loop: CASGSGTSGSPGETQYF. The DNA for the CDR3 is TGTGCCAGCGGCTCCGGGACTAGCGGGAGTCCCGGGGAGACCCAGTACTTC.

This clonotype was counted ten times or more. V gene TRBV6-2 or TRBV6-3 combines with J gene TRBJ1-1; D uncertain. The CDR3 spans 14 residues. Deletions cut 6 bases from V and 4 bases from J, with 15 bases between. Germline CDR1 is MNHEY and CDR2 is SVGEGT. The CDR3 sequence is CASRPPGLGTEAFF. CDR3 nucleotide sequence: TGTGCCAGCAGACCTCCGGGCCTGGGCACTGAAGCTTTCTTT.

The chain uses TRBV7-9 and TRBJ2-7; D is possibly TRBD1 or TRBD2 (6 bases each). The V end was cut by 8 bases, the J end by 7 bases, with 9 bases between. The CDR3 has 10 amino acids. Germline-derived CDR1 and CDR2 are SEHNR and FQNEAQ (reference sequence). The CDR3 DNA reads TGTGCCAGCGAAGGGGGGGAGCAGTACTTC. Translation: CASEGGEQYF.

In its sample, this clonotype was seen many times. This chain uses TRBV7-2 with TRBJ2-7, with 10 bases matching TRBD1. J was trimmed by 5 bases and V by 2 bases; bases with no gene match: 6. Germline lookup yields CDR1 SGHTA and CDR2 FQGNSA. The length of the CDR3 is 15 residues. CDR3 nucleotide sequence: TGTGCCAGCAGCTTAAGGGACAGGGGTATCCACGAGCAGTACTTC. Its translation: CASSLRDRGIHEQYF. Combining the CDR3 with reference TRBV7-2 and TRBJ2-7 gives the whole variable domain GAGVSQSPSNKVTEKGKDVELRCDPISGHTALYWYRQSLGQGLEFLIYFQGNSAPDKSGLPSDRFSAERTGGSVSTLTIQRTQQEDSAVYLCASSLRDRGIHEQYFGPGTRLTVT.

This clonotype has ten or more counts. The rearrangement links TRBV25-1 to TRBJ1-4; D ambiguous. The CDR3 covers 16 residues. Per germline, CDR1 MGHDK and CDR2 SYGVNS. V lost 2 bases and J 4 bases, leaving 14 bases between the germline ends. CDR3 nucleotides: TGTGCCAGCAGTGAAAACCCCAATTGGGGTAATGAAAAACTGTTTTTT. Amino acid sequence: CASSENPNWGNEKLFF.

The rearrangement joins TRBV12-3 or TRBV12-4 to TRBJ1-1; weak D call: TRBD1 (6 bases). The CDR3 spans 17 residues. V gave up 6 bases and J gave up 11 bases, with 31 bases separating them. CDR3: CASSPKAPNTGGAGAFF. The CDR3 DNA is TGTGCCAGCAGCCCCAAGGCTCCGAACACCGGGGGGGCTGGCGCTTTCTTT.

This clonotype has ten or more counts. The chain uses TRBV6-4 and TRBJ2-7, with TRBD2 matching over 11 bases. After removal of 5 bases from V and 5 bases from J, the junction contained 11 bases not matched to a gene. The CDR3 sequence is 16 residues long. CDR1 is MRHNA, CDR2 SNTAGT, per germline. The CDR3 region is CASSPTSGTTLDEQYF. CDR3 DNA: TGTGCCAGCAGTCCGACTAGCGGGACAACATTGGACGAGCAGTACTTC.

This clonotype showed up just a few times. The V and J genes are TRBV25-1 and TRBJ1-2; perhaps TRBD1 as D (6 bases). Per germline, CDR1 MGHDK and CDR2 SYGVNS. This CDR3 has 13 amino acids. This CDR3 reads CADGTPANYGYTF. In nucleotides, the CDR3 is TGTGCTGACGGGACACCGGCTAACTATGGCTACACCTTC.